What follows is one T cell receptor beta chain and its context. The study ran its PCR with 60 Vbeta and 13 Jbeta primers. The table came from immunoSEQ multiplex PCR; TCRdb's copy has only in-frame clones and leaves some out. There are fewer than 120,000 clones in the sample; approximately 86% occur only once, and less than 2% lies in the top ten. The data stem from a study of cytomegalovirus exposure and HLA in healthy donors. J gave up 2 bases and V 1 base, and 2 bases lay outside the gene matches. The germline V gene encodes CDR1 SEHNR and CDR2 FQNEAQ (reference sequence). The CDR3 spans 14 residues.

The sequence was collected from a man aged 35-49 years in good health and CMV-seronegative. Material: PBMCs. V usage is TRBV7-9 and J usage is TRBJ2-7, with 7 bases aligning to TRBD2. The CDR3 bases are TGTGCCAGCAGCTTAGTCGCGGGGGCCTACGAGCAGTACTTC. This gives the protein CASSLVAGAYEQYF.